Listed here is a single T cell receptor beta chain. The sample comes from a study of cytomegalovirus exposure and HLA in healthy donors. The protocol was immunoSEQ multiplex PCR, while the TCRdb copy is restricted to in-frame clones and leaves out a portion. The table has roughly 68,000 clones, around 96% seen once. Germline V gene sequence: CDR1 MDHEN, CDR2 SYDVKM. There are 15 residues in the CDR3. Trimming took 8 bases from V and 0 from J; bases not matched to a gene: 10. Sequences were obtained from PBMCs. This TCR derives from a young woman in good health and CMV-seropositive. This chain uses TRBV28 with TRBJ2-7; 7 bases line up with TRBD2. CDR3 residues: CASEGAASGSYEQYF. The CDR3 bases are TGTGCCAGCGAAGGAGCCGCTAGCGGCTCCTACGAGCAGTACTTC. Filled out from reference TRBV28 and TRBJ2-7, the complete variable domain reads DVKVTQSSRYLVKRTGEKVFLECVQDMDHENMFWYRQDPGLGLRLIYFSYDVKMKEKGDIPEGYSVSREKKERFSLILESASTNQTSMYLCASEGAASGSYEQYFGPGTRLTVT.